These T cell receptor beta chains were read from a single sample in a study of blood T cells in healthy people across ages. TCRdb re-called the 5' RACE reads with MiXCR, one entry per CDR3 protein. The sample yields 800,000 to 1,300,000 distinct CDR3 sequences, roughly a quarter seen once. This sample also appeared in a second study, on T cells of mothers and their children.

The source material was blood. Receptor source: a girl aged 2 to 9 in good health. Both conserved end residues are part of each CDR3. A D gene is named only where the DNA matches it firmly. A row's size may be missing; if present it is once, few, many or a size class.

v_gene: TRBV28; j_gene: TRBJ2-3; d_gene: .; abundance: .; CDR3nt: TGTGCCAGCAGTGTATTACAGGGCGCGGCGCAGTATTTT; CDR3aa: CASSVLQGAAQYF
v_gene: TRBV7-2; j_gene: TRBJ2-1; d_gene: TRBD2; abundance: few; CDR3nt: TGTGCCAGCAGCTTCGTTTCTAGCGGGAGTTACCACAATGAGCAGTTCTTC; CDR3aa: CASSFVSSGSYHNEQFF
v_gene: TRBV2; j_gene: TRBJ2-5; d_gene: .; abundance: .; CDR3nt: TGTGCCGGCTTAGGAGGGTGGAGGGAGACCCAGTACTTC; CDR3aa: CAGLGGWRETQYF
v_gene: TRBV4-2; j_gene: TRBJ2-7; d_gene: .; abundance: .; CDR3nt: TGTGCCAGCAGCCAAGAATTAGGTCACCACTACGAGCAGTACTTC; CDR3aa: CASSQELGHHYEQYF
v_gene: TRBV24-1; j_gene: TRBJ1-2; d_gene: .; abundance: .; CDR3nt: TGTGCCAGCAGTTTAGTCATAGGGGTATGGGATGGCTACACCTTC; CDR3aa: CASSLVIGVWDGYTF
v_gene: TRBV28; j_gene: TRBJ2-7; d_gene: .; abundance: few; CDR3nt: TGTGCCAGCAGTTTGGAAGGGACGGGCTACGAGCAGTACTTC; CDR3aa: CASSLEGTGYEQYF
v_gene: TRBV7-9; j_gene: TRBJ2-3; d_gene: .; abundance: .; CDR3nt: TGTGCCAGCAGCTTAGCGGAGGGGAGCCGGACAGATACGCAGTATTTT; CDR3aa: CASSLAEGSRTDTQYF
v_gene: TRBV20-1; j_gene: TRBJ2-1; d_gene: .; abundance: few; CDR3nt: TGCAGTGCTAGAGAACAGAGGACCTCATACAATGAGCAGTTCTTC; CDR3aa: CSAREQRTSYNEQFF
v_gene: TRBV9; j_gene: TRBJ2-1; d_gene: .; abundance: .; CDR3nt: TGTGCCAGCAGCGCCCCGCCGGGCTCGGGGCAGTTCTTC; CDR3aa: CASSAPPGSGQFF
v_gene: TRBV13; j_gene: TRBJ2-7; d_gene: .; abundance: many; CDR3nt: TGTGCCAGCAGCTTAGGTCGAAACTACGAGCAGTACTTC; CDR3aa: CASSLGRNYEQYF
v_gene: TRBV28; j_gene: TRBJ2-7; d_gene: .; abundance: many; CDR3nt: TGTGCCAGTGCGAATATTGATCTGCTCTCCTACGAGCAGTACTTC; CDR3aa: CASANIDLLSYEQYF
v_gene: TRBV9; j_gene: TRBJ2-3; d_gene: .; abundance: few; CDR3nt: TGTGCCAGCAGCGTAGTTGGAGGTTCCACAGATACGCAGTATTTT; CDR3aa: CASSVVGGSTDTQYF
v_gene: TRBV5-1; j_gene: TRBJ1-1; d_gene: .; abundance: .; CDR3nt: TGCGCCAGCAGCCCACAGACAGGAATACTTGAAGCTTTCTTT; CDR3aa: CASSPQTGILEAFF
v_gene: TRBV11-2; j_gene: TRBJ1-1; d_gene: .; abundance: .; CDR3nt: TGTGCCAGCATGCAAACTAATTCGGGTGCTTTCTTT; CDR3aa: CASMQTNSGAFF
v_gene: TRBV4-3; j_gene: TRBJ2-5; d_gene: .; abundance: .; CDR3nt: TGCGCCAGCAGCCAAGATACAGCGAAAGAGACCCAGTACTTC; CDR3aa: CASSQDTAKETQYF
v_gene: TRBV28; j_gene: TRBJ2-2; d_gene: TRBD2; abundance: .; CDR3nt: TGTGCCAGCAGCCCCCTGACTAGCGGGAGAAGCACCGGGGAGCTGTTTTTT; CDR3aa: CASSPLTSGRSTGELFF
v_gene: TRBV4-2; j_gene: TRBJ2-1; d_gene: .; abundance: few; CDR3nt: TGTGCCAGCAGCCAAGATCGGAGGTTTATTGAGCAGTTCTTC; CDR3aa: CASSQDRRFIEQFF
v_gene: TRBV29-1; j_gene: TRBJ1-4; d_gene: .; abundance: .; CDR3nt: TGCAGCGTCAGGGACGAAAAACTGTTTTTT; CDR3aa: CSVRDEKLFF
v_gene: TRBV20-1; j_gene: TRBJ2-1; d_gene: TRBD2; abundance: few; CDR3nt: TGCAGTGCCAAACTAGCGGGAGGCGAGTGGGAAAGCTCCTACAATGAGCAGTTCTTC; CDR3aa: CSAKLAGGEWESSYNEQFF
v_gene: TRBV11-1; j_gene: TRBJ1-1; d_gene: .; abundance: .; CDR3nt: TGTGCCAGCAGCTGGGAAACCGCGGAGCTCATGAACACTGAAGCTTTCTTT; CDR3aa: CASSWETAELMNTEAFF
v_gene: TRBV29-1; j_gene: TRBJ2-4; d_gene: .; abundance: .; CDR3nt: TGCAGCGTTGAGTCGCCGAACATTCAGTACTTC; CDR3aa: CSVESPNIQYF
v_gene: TRBV15; j_gene: TRBJ1-4; d_gene: .; abundance: many; CDR3nt: TGTGCCACCAGCAGAGATAGGCGGGGAGGAAAACTGTTTTTT; CDR3aa: CATSRDRRGGKLFF